The clone carrying this T cell receptor (beta chain) was seen once. Authors' processing steps: From reference gene primer amplification, estimates of nucleated cell counts were derived. Clones were sequenced by immunoSEQ multiplex PCR, and TCRdb holds only the in-frame ones, with some missing. The D gene and trimming were derived from the DNA, and the V and J assignments and clone size from that table. The table lists approximately 290,000 clones, about 85% of them singletons, with more than 2% in the top ten. These data come from a study of blood T cell repertoires in COVID-19. On the study more broadly: Samples came from the United States, Italy and Spain, spanning acute and convalescent COVID-19. T cells, B-cell-depleted T cells, or PBMCs provided the cDNA or gDNA that served as material.

The length of the CDR3 is 15 residues. The V gene end was trimmed by 4 bases and the J gene end by 3 bases; junction bases not matched to a gene: 6. This TCR came from a young man with active or convalescent COVID-19. Sequenced material: peripheral blood. The chain links TRBV23-1 to TRBJ2-1; 7 bases are a match to TRBD1. TRBV23-1 counts as an open reading frame of uncertain function. The CDR3, as DNA: TGCGCCAGCAGTCCCATATACAGGGGCTACAATGAGCAGTTCTTC. This sequence encodes CASSPIYRGYNEQFF.